These T cell receptor beta chains were read from a single sample in a study of T-cell memory formation after mild COVID-19. TCRdb re-called the 5' RACE reads with MiXCR, one entry per CDR3 protein. The repertoire consists of under 300,000 distinct CDR3 sequences, with about a sixth occurring once and the leading ten covering 20% to 25%. The specimen sequenced was PBMCs or a T cell subset sorted from them (not recorded which). These receptors were taken from a man between 18 and 35 years old who had mild COVID-19 (a few samples of this study predate the infection). Cell type and time point are not known. CDR3s include the opening cysteine and the closing phenylalanine or tryptophan. Each record gives: clone size, D gene, CDR3 length, V gene, J gene, CDR3 DNA, CDR3 protein. D genes are given only for firm matches. The listing skips clone size in some rows; elsewhere it reads once, few, many or a size class.

>few|-|14|TRBV7-2|TRBJ2-3
TGTGCCAGCAGCTTTCAGACTAGCACAGATACGCAGTATTTT
CASSFQTSTDTQYF
>-|-|13|TRBV7-2|TRBJ2-2
TGTGCCAGCAGCACCTTGAACACCGGGGAGCTGTTTTTT
CASSTLNTGELFF
>-|TRBD1|16|TRBV20-1|TRBJ1-1
TGCAGTGCTAGAGATATGGTGAGACAGGGGATCGCTGAAGCTTTCTTT
CSARDMVRQGIAEAFF
>-|-|11|TRBV2|TRBJ1-4
TGTGCCAGACGACCCGATGAAAAACTGTTTTTT
CARRPDEKLFF
>-|-|17|TRBV6-2/TRBV6-3|TRBJ2-6
TGTGCCAGCAGTTCCCCTCCCGGCGCCCCTAGGGCCAACGTCCTGACTTTC
CASSSPPGAPRANVLTF
>few|-|16|TRBV5-1|TRBJ2-2
TGCGCCAGCAGCTTGGTCTTTAATAGGGGACCCGGGGAGCTGTTTTTT
CASSLVFNRGPGELFF
>many|TRBD2|15|TRBV4-1|TRBJ2-5
TGCGCCAGCAGCCAGCGGGCGGGGGGGCTGGAGACCCAGTACTTC
CASSQRAGGLETQYF
>medium-sized|TRBD2|14|TRBV12-3/TRBV12-4|TRBJ2-7
TGTGCCAGCAGTTTTGGCGGGGGGGCCGGTGAGCAGTACTTC
CASSFGGGAGEQYF
>-|-|16|TRBV5-1|TRBJ1-2
TGCGCCAGCAGCCCGGCAGGGGCCACCAGCGGCTATGGCTACACCTTC
CASSPAGATSGYGYTF
>few|-|15|TRBV4-3|TRBJ1-5
TGCGCCAGCAGCCTTAGGGTAGCCCTCGATCAGCCCCAGCATTTT
CASSLRVALDQPQHF
>few|-|15|TRBV3-1|TRBJ2-1
TGTGCCAGCAGCCTAACTAGGGACTCCTACAATGAGCAGTTCTTC
CASSLTRDSYNEQFF
>-|TRBD1|13|TRBV5-1|TRBJ1-5
TGCGCCAGCAGCTCCACAGGGGGGCAGCCCCAGCATTTT
CASSSTGGQPQHF
>few|TRBD2|13|TRBV7-9|TRBJ2-1
TGTGCCAGCAGTAGCGGGGTGGATAATGAGCAGTTCTTC
CASSSGVDNEQFF
>many|-|16|TRBV28|TRBJ1-5
TGTGCCAGCAGTCCTCGGGGGACGGGGACCCATCAGCCCCAGCATTTT
CASSPRGTGTHQPQHF
>few|TRBD1|15|TRBV14|TRBJ1-1
TGTGCCAGCAGCCCCCTGGACAGGGCCAGGACTGAAGCTTTCTTT
CASSPLDRARTEAFF
>few|-|14|TRBV12-3/TRBV12-4|TRBJ1-1
TGTGCCAGCAGTTTAGCGGGATGGAGCACTGAAGCTTTCTTT
CASSLAGWSTEAFF
>few|-|18|TRBV7-8|TRBJ2-6
TGTGCCAGCAGCTTAGCAGGGTTGGACTTCTCTGGGGCCAACGTCCTGACTTTC
CASSLAGLDFSGANVLTF
>few|TRBD2|15|TRBV29-1|TRBJ2-3
TGCAGCGTTGAAGGACTAGCGGGGGGGAAAGATACGCAGTATTTT
CSVEGLAGGKDTQYF
>many|TRBD2|19|TRBV4-1|TRBJ2-1
TGCGCCAGCAGCCAAGATAAGGCTAGCGGGCGGGGGAGAGACAATGAGCAGTTCTTC
CASSQDKASGRGRDNEQFF
>many|-|13|TRBV9|TRBJ2-7
TGTGCCAGCAGCCCCGAGGGGGGGCACGAGCAGTACTTC
CASSPEGGHEQYF
>few|TRBD1|14|TRBV18|TRBJ2-3
TGTGCCAGCTCACCCACAGGGGCGGAAGATACGCAGTATTTT
CASSPTGAEDTQYF
>-|-|14|TRBV7-2|TRBJ1-5
TGTGCCAGCAGCTTAGAGCCCACGGAGGTGCCCCAGCATTTT
CASSLEPTEVPQHF
>many|TRBD1|16|TRBV5-1|TRBJ2-1
TGCGCCAGCAGCCGATCGGGACAGGGGTATTACAATGAGCAGTTCTTC
CASSRSGQGYYNEQFF
>-|-|14|TRBV9|TRBJ2-3
TGTGCCAGCAGCGTAGCAGGGTCTAGAGATACGCAGTATTTT
CASSVAGSRDTQYF
>-|-|14|TRBV7-6|TRBJ1-1
TGTGCCAGCAGAATAAATCCAGGGGCGACTGAAGCTTTCTTT
CASRINPGATEAFF
>many|-|11|TRBV20-1|TRBJ1-6
TGCAGTGCTAGCCATAATTCACCCCTCCACTTT
CSASHNSPLHF
>many|-|21|TRBV12-5|TRBJ2-6
TGTGCTAGTGGTTGGGCCTGGAGCAGGGGTATTAGTCAACCTGGGGCCAACGTCCTGACTTTC
CASGWAWSRGISQPGANVLTF
>-|-|14|TRBV7-9|TRBJ2-5
TGTGCCAGCAGAAACACTCCGGGGGAAGAGACCCAGTACTTC
CASRNTPGEETQYF
>few|-|13|TRBV15|TRBJ1-6
TGTGCCACCAGCGCCCGGGACGCAGGACCCCTCCACTTT
CATSARDAGPLHF
>-|TRBD2|14|TRBV12-3/TRBV12-4|TRBJ2-3
TGTGCCAGCAGTTTCGCGGGGGTCGGAGATACGCAGTATTTT
CASSFAGVGDTQYF
>-|-|13|TRBV9|TRBJ1-1
TGTGCCAGCAGCGTAGGGGAGGCCACGGTGGCTTTCTTT
CASSVGEATVAFF
>-|-|13|TRBV7-6|TRBJ2-7
TGTGCCAGCAGCCCCCTGGAGTCCTACGAGCAGTACTTC
CASSPLESYEQYF
>-|TRBD1|15|TRBV5-4|TRBJ1-6
TGTGCCAGCAGCGGAGCGACAGGGGTTACGTCACCCCTCCACTTT
CASSGATGVTSPLHF
>-|TRBD2|16|TRBV7-2|TRBJ2-1
TGTGCCAGCAGCTTAAATATCCGACTAGCGGCTAATGAGCAGTTCTTC
CASSLNIRLAANEQFF
>few|-|14|TRBV3-1|TRBJ1-1
TGTGCCAGCAGCCAAATCTTTCTCCAAACTGAAGCTTTCTTT
CASSQIFLQTEAFF
>many|TRBD2|16|TRBV7-8|TRBJ2-2
TGTGCCAGCAGCCCCCGTGGGGCGGGGGGTACCGGGGAGCTGTTTTTT
CASSPRGAGGTGELFF
>-|-|14|TRBV7-7|TRBJ2-5
TGTGCCAGCAGCCTCGGACACCGGAGGGAGACCCAGTACTTC
CASSLGHRRETQYF
>-|-|13|TRBV6-5|TRBJ2-1
TGTGCCAGCAGTTCAAGGGCTGCCGATGAGCAGTTCTTC
CASSSRAADEQFF
>few|TRBD2|14|TRBV29-1|TRBJ2-7
TGCAGCGTTGATGGTGGGGAGGGATTGGGCGAGCAGTACTTC
CSVDGGEGLGEQYF
>few|TRBD2|14|TRBV2|TRBJ2-1
TGTGCCAGCAGCCCTTTCACTAGCGGGGGGCCCCTCATCTTC
CASSPFTSGGPLIF
>few|-|12|TRBV3-1|TRBJ1-5
TGTGCCAGCAGGTTACTAGGAGGGCCCCAGCATTTT
CASRLLGGPQHF
>-|-|15|TRBV5-1|TRBJ2-1
TGCGCCAGCAGCTTGACAGGGCGGGGTAGCGATGAGCAGTTCTTC
CASSLTGRGSDEQFF
>-|-|15|TRBV10-3|TRBJ1-1
TGTGCCATCAGTGAGTCGAAACAGCTAAACACTGAAGCTTTCTTT
CAISESKQLNTEAFF
>few|-|17|TRBV27|TRBJ2-7
TGTGCCAGCAGTTTACACTCCATCGACAGTAACTCCTACGAGCAGTACTTC
CASSLHSIDSNSYEQYF
>-|-|14|TRBV9|TRBJ1-2
TGTGCCAGCAGCGTAGGATCTGGAAACTATGGCTACACCTTC
CASSVGSGNYGYTF
>-|TRBD1|15|TRBV20-1|TRBJ1-2
TGCAGTGCTAGAGACCGGGCCGGGACAGGGGATGGCTACACCTTC
CSARDRAGTGDGYTF
>-|TRBD1|17|TRBV7-2|TRBJ1-2
TGTGCCAGCAGCTCGCTACGCACAGGGGGGAGGGGCTATGGCTACACCTTC
CASSSLRTGGRGYGYTF
>once|-|14|TRBV2|TRBJ2-6
TGTGCCAGCACCTGGGACGCTGGGGCCAACGTCCTGACTTTC
CASTWDAGANVLTF
>-|-|17|TRBV12-3/TRBV12-4|TRBJ2-1
TGTGCCAGCTCCCGGGGGGTGGGGGGCCTGATCGGCAATGAGCAGTTCTTC
CASSRGVGGLIGNEQFF
>-|-|14|TRBV6-5|TRBJ2-7
TGTGCCAGTCACGCCGGGGGATCCCTACACGAGCAGTACTTC
CASHAGGSLHEQYF
>-|-|16|TRBV28|TRBJ2-6
TGTGCCAGCAGTTTTGGGGCCGAAACTGGGGCCAACGTCCTGACTTTC
CASSFGAETGANVLTF
>-|TRBD1|12|TRBV29-1|TRBJ2-1
TGCAGCGGGGGACAGGGACTCAATGAGCAGTTCTTC
CSGGQGLNEQFF
>-|-|14|TRBV20-1|TRBJ2-5
TGCAGTGCTAGAGAGGGGGCGCGACAAGAGACCCAGTACTTC
CSAREGARQETQYF
>-|TRBD1|17|TRBV10-3|TRBJ2-1
TGTGCCATCAGTGAAGGGTGGACAGGCGGCACCTACAATGAGCAGTTCTTC
CAISEGWTGGTYNEQFF